This TCR beta chain came from a study of CD8+ T cells in alopecia areata (dated by TCRdb to the late 2010s). For the wider study: The treated patients, all with moderate-to-severe alopecia areata, were enrolled in an open-label pilot trial of oral tofacitinib given at 5 to 10 mg twice daily. Tofacitinib was administered for 6 to 18 months, and 6 months of follow-up off drug were then conducted to assess delayed response and recurrence. For the treated patients, the SALT score, which quantifies what percentage of scalp surface area is affected, served as the measure of disease severity. In both human patients and the C3H/HeJ mouse model, the study applied high-throughput TCRbeta sequencing to look at T cell clonal expansion in alopecia areata. Human TCRbeta sequencing covered scalp tissue and sorted CD4+ and CD8+ peripheral blood T cells from patchy and totalis/universalis alopecia areata patients and healthy controls. Biopsies were taken from tofacitinib-treated patients at baseline and at 4 and 24 weeks of treatment, and a later scalp biopsy was taken in several of the tofacitinib-treated patients. Scalp clonality was compared among normal scalp (n=4), patchy alopecia areata scalp (n=8), and alopecia totalis/universalis scalp (n=8). RNA was extracted with the PAXgene miRNA kit for fixed scalp, the miRNeasy kit for PBMCs, and the RNeasy kit for mouse skin. TCRbeta CDR3 regions were amplified by immunoSEQ multiplex PCR using 35 Vbeta forward and 13 Jbeta reverse primers. Broader findings and caveats from the paper: Tofacitinib significantly lowered scalp clonality and the number of expanded CD8+ clones among the top 100 scalp clones. TCR sequences shared between patients were less clear than in mice, possibly partly because of HLA diversity in the patient population. Compared with normal scalp, lesional scalp, particularly in alopecia totalis/universalis, had higher clonality and more expanded CD8+ clones, which suggests antigenic drive. Scalp TCR repertoire analysis is complicated because resident alphabeta T cells in normal human skin are also sequenced, whereas mouse skin is dominated by gammadelta T cells. Because the treated cohort was small and had just a single nonresponder, larger studies are needed to establish links between baseline CD8+ expansion and response. During tofacitinib treatment, many expanded lesional clones stuck around in both scalp and blood, and this persistence may partly explain why relapse happens after treatment is stopped.

Concerning this clone: Its antigen specificity is not known. No base qualities exist here, and no much larger clone lies one base off it.

The treatment or condition label of this sample denotes: oral pan-JAK inhibitor, 5-10 mg twice daily. Lesional scalp punch biopsies and peripheral blood were collected from alopecia areata patients. After PBMCs were isolated by density centrifugation and stained for CD3, CD4 and CD8, a FACSAria was used to sort CD4+ and CD8+ T cells. Receptors were amplified or captured by the immunoSEQ multiplex PCR assay. RNA was extracted from all samples and reverse transcribed into cDNA, which served as template for TCR sequencing. First-strand cDNA was synthesized using SuperScript III with a 2:1 mix of oligo-dT and random hexamers. A synthetic immune receptor repertoire was used to measure amplification bias, and any remaining bias was corrected computationally. The authors' pipeline ran thus. Raw reads were preprocessed for error removal, and CDR3 was defined according to IMGT conventions as running from the conserved cysteine to phenylalanine. Clonality was computed as 1 minus the Shannon entropy, with the entropy normalized by log2 of the number of productive unique TCRs. Whether scalp clones were CD4 or CD8 was inferred by matching scalp TCRbeta sequences against CD4 and CD8 repertoires sorted from blood. Imported from immuneACCESS, the table was reduced by TCRdb to in-frame sequences with V and J called. These copies leave out some clones; in studies compared against another copy, an unresolved V gene accounts for under half, and the cause of the remainder is not known. That table supplies the V and J calls and clone size; D and trimming were determined from the DNA. The sample table holds about 250,000 clones, of which 60% were seen once. About 0.93% of the sample comes from the top ten.

Material: CD4+ T cells sorted from blood, obtained between weeks 51 and 52, from a patient treated with tofacitinib. The TCR comes from a human donor with alopecia areata.

The DNA sequence is as follows: TGTGCCTGGAGTCCAAGGGAGGATCAGCCCCAGCATTTT. Translated, this is CAWSPREDQPQHF. Rearrangement joined TRBV30 to TRBJ1-5; too little of a D gene remains to name it. The germline V gene (reference sequence) sets CDR1 to GTSNPN and CDR2 to SVGIG. The CDR3 runs 13 residues from the cysteine to the phenylalanine. Solely the CDR3 DNA is kept, with 39 bases framed from the first base. Between the V and J ends, shortened by 2 bases and 5 bases respectively, the junction contains 10 bases.